This is a list of T cell receptor beta chains from one sample in a study of cytomegalovirus exposure and HLA in healthy donors. The data were produced by immunoSEQ multiplex PCR, yet TCRdb's version contains in-frame clones alone and is incomplete. The profile shows over 130,000 clones, around 86% of them singletons. Source material: PBMCs. These receptor sequences come from a man younger than 35 in good health and CMV-seropositive. CDR3s include the opening cysteine and the closing phenylalanine or tryptophan. A D gene is named only where the DNA matches it firmly. Size tells how often a clone was seen (once, few, many) or the class of an expanded clone, and some rows leave it out.

size,V,J,D,DNA,CDR3
-,TRBV7-9,TRBJ2-1,TRBD1,TGTGCCAGCAGCTTAGATGGCACAGGGGTACGAAATGAGCAGTTCTTC,CASSLDGTGVRNEQFF
-,TRBV5-6,TRBJ1-1,-,TGTGCCAGCAGCTATGGACGTCGAGGGGGCACTGAAGCTTTCTTT,CASSYGRRGGTEAFF
-,TRBV6-1,TRBJ2-7,TRBD1,TGTGCCAGCAGTGGGCGGACAGGGCCGTACGAGCAGTACTTC,CASSGRTGPYEQYF
-,TRBV7-6,TRBJ2-7,-,TGTGCCAGCAGCCGTACCGGGACACCTCAGGTTCAGTACTTC,CASSRTGTPQVQYF
-,TRBV7-2,TRBJ2-1,TRBD2,TGTGCCAGCAGCTTAACTAGCGGGATTTACAATGAGCAGTTCTTC,CASSLTSGIYNEQFF
-,TRBV6-1,TRBJ2-7,-,TGTGCCAGCAGTGGTGGAGGACGCGGGGTCCTCTACGAGCAGTACTTC,CASSGGGRGVLYEQYF
-,TRBV15,TRBJ2-7,-,TGTGCCACCAGGAGAGTATCCTACGAGCAGTACTTC,CATRRVSYEQYF
-,TRBV18,TRBJ2-1,TRBD2,TGTGCCAGCTCGCGACTAGCGGGAGGGAGAGGGCAATCCAATGAGCAGTTCTTC,CASSRLAGGRGQSNEQFF
few,TRBV30,TRBJ1-2,-,TGTGCCTGGAGTCCACTGTGGGGGCAACCCTATGGCTACACCTTC,CAWSPLWGQPYGYTF
once,TRBV5-1,TRBJ2-6,-,TGCGCCAGCAGCTTGGCTGTCAGGGGACACTCTGGGGCCAACGTCCTGACTTTC,CASSLAVRGHSGANVLTF
-,TRBV4-2,TRBJ1-4,TRBD1,TGTGCCAGCAGCCAAGACCCGGACAGGGGAACTAATGAAAAACTGTTTTTT,CASSQDPDRGTNEKLFF
-,TRBV7-2,TRBJ2-5,TRBD1,TGTGCCAGCAGCTTAGTGGGACAGGTCCAAGAGACCCAGTACTTC,CASSLVGQVQETQYF
-,TRBV19,TRBJ2-7,TRBD2,TGTGCCAGTAGTATAAGAGCGGGAGGGCATTACGAGCAGTACTTC,CASSIRAGGHYEQYF
-,TRBV28,TRBJ1-3,-,TGTGCCAGCAGTCTCAGGGGTCGCGACACCATATATTTT,CASSLRGRDTIYF
-,TRBV13,TRBJ2-1,TRBD2,TGTGCCAGCAGCTCTATAGCGGGGGGCTCCTCCTGGGGTGAGCAGTTCTTC,CASSSIAGGSSWGEQFF
-,TRBV6-4,TRBJ2-2,TRBD2,TGTGCCAGCAGTGAGACTAGCGGAATTGCCGGGGAGCTGTTTTTT,CASSETSGIAGELFF
-,TRBV7-9,TRBJ2-1,TRBD2,TGTGCCAGCAGCTTAGTCGCGGGTGGTACTAGCGGGAGTGTTTATGAGCAGTTCTTC,CASSLVAGGTSGSVYEQFF
-,TRBV9,TRBJ1-5,TRBD1,TGTGCCAGCAGCGATGGACAGGTCAATCAGCCCCAGCATTTT,CASSDGQVNQPQHF
-,TRBV10-2,TRBJ2-1,-,TGCGCCAGCAGTGACTCCAGCTCCTACAATGAGCAGTTCTTC,CASSDSSSYNEQFF
-,TRBV10-2,TRBJ1-2,-,TGCGCCAGCAGTGACCTCCGGACAGCAAACTATGGCTACACCTTC,CASSDLRTANYGYTF
-,TRBV19,TRBJ1-2,TRBD1,TGTGCCAGTAGTATCAACAGGGGGCAAAATGGCTACACCTTC,CASSINRGQNGYTF
-,TRBV11-3,TRBJ2-1,TRBD1,TGTGCCAGCAGCCCCCCGGGACAGGGGAGGGATGAGCAGTTCTTC,CASSPPGQGRDEQFF
-,TRBV30,TRBJ2-6,-,TGTGCCTTTACCCAGGCCTCTGGGGCCAACGTCCTGACTTTC,CAFTQASGANVLTF
-,TRBV9,TRBJ2-3,TRBD2,TGCGCCAGCAGCGTAGGAGGCGGGAGAAGCACAGATACGCAGTATTTT,CASSVGGGRSTDTQYF
-,TRBV11-2,TRBJ2-7,TRBD2,TGTGCCAGCAGTACCTACGGGAGGGACTACGAGCAGTATTTC,CASSTYGRDYEQYF
-,TRBV11-2,TRBJ1-4,-,TGTGCCAGCAGCTTAAGGGAGAGGGGGGAAAAACTGTTTTTT,CASSLRERGEKLFF
few,TRBV2,TRBJ1-2,TRBD1,TGTGCCAGACGGGGACAGGGTGAAGGCTACACCTTC,CARRGQGEGYTF
-,TRBV11-3,TRBJ2-3,TRBD1,TGTGCCAGCAGCCGCGGAACAGGGGCTCGCACAGATACGCAGTATTTT,CASSRGTGARTDTQYF
once,TRBV5-6,TRBJ2-7,-,TGTGCCAGCAGCTTGGCCAACAGGGTCTACGAGCAGTACTTC,CASSLANRVYEQYF
-,TRBV6-5,TRBJ1-2,-,TGTGCCAGCAGTTCCGGAGGGAAGGGAAGCGGTGGCTACACCTTC,CASSSGGKGSGGYTF
-,TRBV29-1,TRBJ1-5,-,TGCAGCGTCGACAGTTATAGCAATCAGCCCCAGCATTTT,CSVDSYSNQPQHF
once,TRBV5-4,TRBJ2-7,-,TGTGCCAGCAGTCCCGGGACGGAGGGCGAGCAGTACTTC,CASSPGTEGEQYF
-,TRBV18,TRBJ1-1,-,TGTGCCAGCTCACCAAAGACGCTAGGTAACACTGAAGCTTTCTTT,CASSPKTLGNTEAFF
-,TRBV6-6,TRBJ2-7,-,TGTGCCAGCAGTTACTCGACCTCTAGCGAGCAGTACTTC,CASSYSTSSEQYF
-,TRBV6-6,TRBJ1-2,-,TGTGCCAGCAGCTTACCCGGGACACTGCCTAACTATGGCTACACCTTC,CASSLPGTLPNYGYTF
-,TRBV7-9,TRBJ2-1,TRBD2,TGTGCCAGCAGCACAGGACTAGTTTCTTACAATGAGCAGTTCTTC,CASSTGLVSYNEQFF
-,TRBV15,TRBJ2-1,TRBD1,TGTGCCACCAGCAGTAACAGGGGGAATGAGCAGTTCTTC,CATSSNRGNEQFF
-,TRBV29-1,TRBJ1-1,-,TGCAGCGTTGTTCGGGGTTTAATCACTGAAGCTTTCTTT,CSVVRGLITEAFF
-,TRBV5-6,TRBJ1-4,-,TGTGCCAGCAGCTTGGGAGGGTTTAATGAAAAACTGTTTTTT,CASSLGGFNEKLFF